A single sample gave rise to the 29 T cell receptor beta chains below, sequenced in a study of blood T cells in healthy people across ages. The use of a sample-barcoded 5' primer and a J-beta primer mix characterized a second PCR of 7 to 11 cycles. TCRdb fed the 5' RACE reads into MiXCR, producing one record per CDR3 protein. The data contain 1,500,000 or so distinct CDR3 sequences, roughly 64% of them singletons. Sequencing used blood. These receptors all stem from a man between 18 and 35 years old in good health.

The chain is built from TRBV27 and TRBJ2-1, with D tentatively TRBD2 (6 bases). The V gene lost 7 bases and the J gene lost 8 bases, with 18 bases spanning the gap. Germline V lookup: CDR1 MNHEY, CDR2 SMNVEV (reference sequence). The CDR3 has 14 amino acids. The CDR3 nucleotides are TGTGCCAGCAAGGAGGGAACTATTACGGATGAGCAGTTCTTC. Translating it yields CASKEGTITDEQFF.

The chain joins TRBV3-1 to TRBJ2-7; no reliable D call. CDR1 is LGHDT, CDR2 YNNKEL, per germline (reference sequence). The CDR3 runs 13 residues. V was pared by 1 base and J by 11 bases, with 15 bases between. In DNA, the CDR3 is TGTGCCAGCAGCCAAGTCCTAACCGGGTCCGAGTACTTC. The encoded protein is CASSQVLTGSEYF.

About this clonotype: Compared with germline, one end of the junction differs, possibly owing to a read error. This chain uses TRBV7-9 with TRBJ2-5, with 8 bases that match TRBD1. Germline assignment: CDR1 SEHNR and CDR2 FQNEAQ (reference sequence). This CDR3 is 15 amino acids long. CDR3 sequence (DNA): TGTGCCAGCAGCTTATCCAGGGGGCTTCAAGAGGCCCAGTACTTC. Its translation is CASSLSRGLQEAQYF.

The J gene is TRBJ1-1, the V gene TRBV12-3 or TRBV12-4, with D tentatively TRBD1 (5 bases). V dropped 7 bases and J dropped 4 bases, with 10 bases sitting between them. CDR3 length: 12 residues. CDR3 bases: TGTGCCAGCACCCAGGGTGTCACTGAAGCTTTCTTT. Encoded protein: CASTQGVTEAFF.

The genes are TRBV6-5 and TRBJ2-4; D remains unclear. The end of the DNA aligns better with TRBJ2-7, so the J call may be wrong. The CDR3 runs 12 residues. CDR1 and CDR2 (germline): MNHEY, SVGAGI. DNA for the CDR3: TGTGCCAGCACCACCGAAAGTTACGAGCAGTACTTC. Protein product: CASTTESYEQYF.

This clonotype has a handful of counts. The chain couples TRBV4-2 to TRBJ2-2, with TRBD2 matching 8 bases. V was pared by 10 bases and J by 4 bases, with 2 bases of the junction left unmatched. CDR1 is LGHNA and CDR2 is YNFKEQ in the germline V gene. The CDR3 extends over 12 amino acids. The CDR3 DNA follows: TGTGCCATCCGGGAGGGCACCGGGGAGCTGTTTTTT. It yields the protein CAIREGTGELFF.

CDR3 in amino acids: CASSSALSTDTQYF. DNA of the CDR3: TGTGCCAGCAGTTCCGCCCTAAGCACAGATACGCAGTATTTT. The chain has TRBV6-2 or TRBV6-3 and TRBJ2-3; unclear D gene. This CDR3 is 14 amino acids long. V lost 4 bases and J 0 bases, leaving 8 bases between the germline ends. Germline V CDR1 and CDR2: MNHEY, SVGEGT.

V usage is TRBV6-2 or TRBV6-3 and J usage is TRBJ1-1, with D uncertain. V shed 7 bases and J shed 4 bases, with 10 bases lying between them. Germline V CDR1 and CDR2: MNHEY, SVGEGT. CDR3 length: 12 amino acids. The CDR3 is CASTGVGTEAFF. CDR3 sequence (DNA): TGTGCCAGCACCGGGGTGGGCACTGAAGCTTTCTTT.

The rearrangement joins TRBV20-1 to TRBJ2-2, with D hard to call. The V end lost 3 bases, the J end lost 1 base, and 9 bases lay between the germline ends. Per germline, CDR1 DFQATT and CDR2 SNEGSKA (reference sequence). CDR3 length equals 14 residues. The CDR3 coding sequence is TGCAGTGCTAGGTTTCCAGGGAACACCGGGGAGCTGTTTTTT. The encoded protein is CSARFPGNTGELFF.

The chain combines TRBV28 with TRBJ2-7; tentative D call: TRBD2 (5 bases). The CDR3 is 16 residues long. CDR1 is MDHEN, CDR2 SYDVKM, per germline. V was clipped by 6 bases and J by 6 bases, with 24 bases between them. CDR3 DNA: TGTGCCAGCAGCCAACTCGGACGGCGAGGGTCGAGCGAGCAGTACTTC. It specifies CASSQLGRRGSSEQYF.

The chain combines TRBV2 with TRBJ2-5, with 8 bases matching TRBD1. The CDR3 totals 14 residues. CDR1 and CDR2 (germline): SNHLY, FYNNEI. Germline trimming cut 8 bases from V and 2 bases from J; bases unmatched to any gene: 7. As DNA, the CDR3 is TGTGCCAGCCGGACAGGGATATTTCAAGAGACCCAGTACTTC. Translating gives CASRTGIFQETQYF.

V gene TRBV12-3 or TRBV12-4 combines with J gene TRBJ1-2, with 7 bases aligning to TRBD1. The length of the CDR3 is 15 residues. Trimming at V came to 3 bases and at J to 3 bases, leaving 7 bases not matched to a gene. The CDR3 is CASSFPGTDDYGYTF. CDR3 DNA sequence: TGTGCCAGCAGTTTTCCAGGGACAGATGACTATGGCTACACCTTC.

The chain carries TRBV20-1 and TRBJ2-5; D is ambiguous. Germline CDR1 DFQATT, CDR2 SNEGSKA (reference sequence). V shed 4 bases and J shed 9 bases, with 3 bases lying between them. CDR3 size: 8 residues. CDR3 region: CSATSQYF. Written as DNA, the CDR3 is TGCAGTGCTACGTCCCAGTACTTC.

This clonotype showed up just a few times. The V and J genes are TRBV29-1 and TRBJ1-2; no firm D call. This CDR3 has 15 amino acids. Germline CDR1 reads SQVTM; CDR2 reads ANQGSEA. The V end was cut by 6 bases, the J end by 4 bases, with 21 bases between. CDR3 DNA sequence: TGCAGCGTCCTAGCCGGTCAATCCTTCAGCTATGGCTACACCTTC. Amino acid sequence: CSVLAGQSFSYGYTF.

This sequence joins TRBV27 and TRBJ2-5; D is possibly TRBD1 (6 bases). This CDR3 has 13 residues. Trimming stripped 5 bases from V and 4 bases from J, with 11 bases between. CDR1 is MNHEY, CDR2 SMNVEV, per germline (reference sequence). The CDR3 DNA reads as TGTGCCAGCAGTCCGGGACATCCAGAGACCCAGTACTTC. This encodes CASSPGHPETQYF.

V usage is TRBV20-1 and J usage is TRBJ2-7; D gene unclear. The CDR3 loop spans 14 amino acids. The germline CDR1 and CDR2 sequences are DFQATT and SNEGSKA (reference sequence). V lost 2 bases and J lost 2, with 13 bases in between. The CDR3 spells CSARMPNLPYEQYF. CDR3 DNA sequence: TGCAGTGCTAGAATGCCAAATCTCCCCTACGAGCAGTACTTC.

V gene TRBV3-1 combines with J gene TRBJ2-7, with D possibly being TRBD1 (5 bases). Germline V CDR1 and CDR2: LGHDT, YNNKEL (reference sequence). CDR3 length equals 14 residues. Trimming removed 4 bases from V and 7 bases from J, with 17 bases in between. CDR3 sequence: CASSPSGLVNEQYF. Written as DNA, the CDR3 is TGTGCCAGCAGCCCATCAGGGTTGGTCAATGAGCAGTACTTC.

The chain couples TRBV24-1 to TRBJ2-5; D tentatively reads TRBD1 or TRBD2 (5 bases each). Germline CDR1 KGHDR, CDR2 SFDVKD. Trimming cost V 0 bases and J 5 bases, with 9 bases left between them. The CDR3 has 14 residues. Written as DNA, the CDR3 is TGTGCCACCAGTGATTTGCCAGGGACCGAGACCCAGTACTTC. Its translation: CATSDLPGTETQYF.

This rearrangement joins TRBV20-1 to TRBJ1-2; D might be TRBD1 (5 bases). The CDR3 sequence is 13 residues long. V lost 4 bases to trimming and J lost 4 bases, with 13 bases between them. Germline CDR1 is DFQATT and CDR2 is SNEGSKA (reference sequence). CDR3 amino acids: CSAIGRGTYGYTF. CDR3 in DNA: TGCAGTGCTATAGGGCGAGGGACCTATGGCTACACCTTC.

This clonotype appeared a few times. The CDR3 coding sequence is TGTGCCAGCAGCGGGCTTCTAGCGGGGGGGGCCACAGATACGCAGTATTTT. Translation: CASSGLLAGGATDTQYF. The genes are TRBV11-2 and TRBJ2-3; 12 bases agree with TRBD2. Germline V gives CDR1 SGHAT, CDR2 FQNNGV. Trimming removed 5 bases from V and 2 bases from J; junction bases left unmatched: 8. The CDR3 sequence is 17 residues long.

This clonotype was seen once. The chain joins TRBV9 to TRBJ2-3; TRBD2 might be the D (6 bases). The germline gives CDR1 SGDLS, CDR2 YYNGEE. Trimming took 4 bases from V and 10 from J, leaving 13 bases between them. This CDR3 is built from 12 residues. Here the CDR3 reads CASSKRLEPQYF. The CDR3 DNA reads as TGTGCCAGCAGCAAGAGACTAGAACCGCAGTATTTT.

This clonotype appeared once. The V gene is TRBV7-9, the J gene TRBJ1-6; the match to TRBD1 covers 7 bases. The germline V gene has CDR1 SEHNR and CDR2 FQNEAQ (reference sequence). The CDR3 length is 17 residues. V gave up 5 bases and J gave up 0 bases; unmatched junction bases: 7. The CDR3 reads CASSQPGQSSYNSPLHF. The CDR3 DNA reads as TGTGCCAGCAGCCAGCCGGGACAGAGCTCCTATAATTCACCCCTCCACTTT.

This clonotype was detected a few times. A much larger clone is a single base away; this may be a read error. The rearrangement uses TRBV20-1 and TRBJ2-3, with 9 bases matching TRBD2. From germline, CDR1 is DFQATT and CDR2 SNEGSKA (reference sequence). This CDR3 comprises 16 residues. The V gene end was trimmed by 0 bases and the J gene end by 2 bases; junction bases not matched to a gene: 6. Here the CDR3 DNA reads TGCAGTGCTAGAGATAGGGCGGGGGGGGACACAGATACGCAGTATTTT. Translated: CSARDRAGGDTDTQYF.

This clonotype was seen just once. The gene calls are TRBV14 and TRBJ2-3; TRBD2 matches at 7 bases. Germline CDR1 is SGHDN and CDR2 is FVKESK. Losses at the gene ends were 0 bases for V and 0 bases for J; bases not matched to a gene: 6. This CDR3 spans 17 amino acids. Here the CDR3 reads CASSQDWASGSTDTQYF. DNA for the CDR3: TGTGCCAGCAGCCAAGATTGGGCTAGCGGAAGCACAGATACGCAGTATTTT.

The V and J genes are TRBV6-4 and TRBJ1-2, with a possible D match to TRBD1 (5 bases). CDR1 MRHNA and CDR2 SNTAGT come from the germline V gene. This CDR3 spans 15 amino acids. Trimming took off 0 bases at V and 6 bases at J, with 14 bases between the two ends. The CDR3 protein is CASSDSPGGNDGYTF. Written as DNA, the CDR3 is TGTGCCAGCAGTGACTCACCGGGGGGGAATGATGGCTACACCTTC.

This clonotype was recorded at least ten times. The J gene is TRBJ1-1, the V gene TRBV9; D uncertain. The CDR3 is 13 residues long. Germline V gene data show CDR1 as SGDLS and CDR2 as YYNGEE. V dropped 2 bases and J dropped 1 base, with 6 bases sitting between them. The CDR3 region has the DNA TGTGCCAGCAGCGTCGGACGGAACACTGAAGCTTTCTTT. Amino acids: CASSVGRNTEAFF. The full variable domain, rest sourced from reference TRBV9 and TRBJ1-1, is DSGVTQTPKHLITATGQRVTLRCSPRSGDLSVYWYQQSLDQGLQFLIQYYNGEERAKGNILERFSAQQFPDLHSELNLSSLELGDSALYFCASSVGRNTEAFFGQGTRLTVV.

The chain combines TRBV7-2 with TRBJ2-3; D remains unclear. Deletions cut 7 bases from V and 2 bases from J, with 13 bases between. Germline CDR1 SGHTA, CDR2 FQGNSA. CDR3 length: 14 amino acids. CDR3 nucleotide sequence: TGTGCCAGCATCTTTAAAGGCCACACAGATACGCAGTATTTT. This encodes CASIFKGHTDTQYF.

In the case of this clonotype: One junction end does not reproduce the germline sequence, and a read error may be involved. The gene calls are TRBV6-1 and TRBJ2-1; no definite D call. The CDR3 runs to 15 residues. The germline gives CDR1 MNHNS, CDR2 SASEGT. The DNA for the CDR3 is TGTGCCAGCACTTATCTAGAGAGGTCCTACAATAAGCAGTTCTTC. This translates into CASTYLERSYNKQFF.

This clonotype has only one observation. The chain combines TRBV12-3 or TRBV12-4 with TRBJ2-6; a possible D gene is TRBD1 (6 bases). CDR3 length equals 18 residues. Trimming left V 7 bases short and J 1 base short, with 20 bases between. This CDR3 is CASKGWPSGQSGANVLTF. In DNA, the CDR3 is TGTGCCAGCAAAGGTTGGCCCTCAGGACAGTCTGGGGCCAACGTCCTGACTTTC.